This T cell receptor beta chain was captured by sequencing in a study of T-cell reconstitution after alpha-beta-depleted transplantation in children. Whole-study findings and limits: About two months after transplant, alpha-beta T cells reportedly came from several hundred expanded graft clones. Newly produced T cells mostly accounted for T-cell counts and diversity one year post-transplant. The study traced high day-60 TCRbeta diversity in some patients to surviving recipient T cells and thymic progenitors.

During its preparation, the TCRbeta library received unique molecular identifiers. MiXCR, applied by TCRdb to the PCR reads, yields one record per CDR3 protein. The sample yields around 240,000 distinct CDR3 sequences, 8.2% seen once. This clonotype was counted ten times or more. Its antigen is still unknown. The source is a male patient under 18 who had a stem cell transplant for acute lymphoblastic leukemia, so the T cells may come from the graft donor. The material was PBMCs, mostly from graft donor cells, obtained 180 days after TCRalphabeta/CD19-depleted stem cell transplant.

DNA of the CDR3: TGTGCCAGCACCAGGCGACGAGACAATCAGCCCCAGCATTTT. It encodes CASTRRRDNQPQHF. The gene calls are TRBV28 and TRBJ1-5; no firm D call. CDR1 MDHEN and CDR2 SYDVKM come from the germline V gene. The CDR3 totals 14 residues. The V and J ends lost 7 bases and 3 bases respectively, with 13 bases between them.